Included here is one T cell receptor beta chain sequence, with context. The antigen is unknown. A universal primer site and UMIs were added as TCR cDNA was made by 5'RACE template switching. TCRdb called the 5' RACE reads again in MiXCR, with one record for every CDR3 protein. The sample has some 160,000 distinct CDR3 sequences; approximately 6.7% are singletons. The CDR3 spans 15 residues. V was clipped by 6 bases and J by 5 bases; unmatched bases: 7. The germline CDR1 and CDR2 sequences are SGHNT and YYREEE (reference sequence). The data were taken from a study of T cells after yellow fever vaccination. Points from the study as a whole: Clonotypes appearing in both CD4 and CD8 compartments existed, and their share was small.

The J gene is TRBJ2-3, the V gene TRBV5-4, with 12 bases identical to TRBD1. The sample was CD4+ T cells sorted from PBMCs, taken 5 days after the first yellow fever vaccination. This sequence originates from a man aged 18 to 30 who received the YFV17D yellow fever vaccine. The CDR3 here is CASTKGQGARDTQYF. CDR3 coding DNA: TGTGCCAGCACCAAGGGACAGGGGGCGAGAGATACGCAGTATTTT.